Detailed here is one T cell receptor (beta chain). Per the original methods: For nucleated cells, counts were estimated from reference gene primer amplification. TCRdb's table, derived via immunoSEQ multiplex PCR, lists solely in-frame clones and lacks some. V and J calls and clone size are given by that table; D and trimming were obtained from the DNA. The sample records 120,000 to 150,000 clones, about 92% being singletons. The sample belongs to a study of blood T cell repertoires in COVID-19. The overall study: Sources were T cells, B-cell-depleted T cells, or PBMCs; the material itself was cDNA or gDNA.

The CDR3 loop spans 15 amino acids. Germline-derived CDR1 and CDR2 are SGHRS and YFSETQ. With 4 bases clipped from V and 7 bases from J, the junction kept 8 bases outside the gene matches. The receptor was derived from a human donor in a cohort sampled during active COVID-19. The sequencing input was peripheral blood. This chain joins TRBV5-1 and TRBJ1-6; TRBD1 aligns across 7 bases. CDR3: CASSLGTDTNSPLHF. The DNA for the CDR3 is TGCGCCAGCAGCCTCGGGACAGATACCAATTCACCCCTCCACTTT.